The T cell receptor beta chain described here comes from a study of tumor-infiltrating lymphocytes in primary liver carcinoma. The CDR3 extends over 14 amino acids. CDR1 SGHAT and CDR2 FQNNGV come from the germline V gene. Both RNA and DNA were isolated together from around 20-30 mg of bulk tissue that had not been sorted. Starting material of around 490 ng total RNA yielded TCR beta cDNA via a constant-region primer. Researchers made the TCR beta libraries by running three nested multiplex PCR rounds with slightly modified ARM-PCR. A C-beta reverse primer was combined with TRBV1-TRBV30 forward primers in the first two PCR rounds, and each round had around 11 cycles. TCRdb used MiXCR to reprocess the multiplex PCR reads, holding one entry per CDR3 protein. The repertoire has some 95,000 distinct CDR3 sequences, 68% of them found once; the top ten carry around 30%. Concerning this clonotype: Compared with germline, one end of the junction differs, possibly owing to a read error.

Sequenced sample: tumor-adjacent normal liver tissue. The sequence was obtained from a middle-aged man with primary liver carcinoma and hepatitis B virus infection. The V and J genes are TRBV11-2 and TRBJ2-1; D perhaps matches TRBD2 (6 bases). CDR3 sequence reads: CPSSSLAGSNEQFF. In DNA form, the CDR3 reads TGTCCCAGCAGCTCGCTTGCGGGGTCCAATGAGCAGTTCTTC.